These 10 T cell receptor beta chains were all obtained from the same sample, sequenced in a study of T cell repertoires in cytomegalovirus infection. In TCRdb, the reads were re-called with MiXCR into one record per CDR3 protein. Here the sample spans about 600,000 distinct CDR3 sequences, roughly 24% being singletons. Sequenced input: CD8+ T cells from PBMCs. The source of these receptors is a human donor in good health (CMV status not recorded). Some clones in this sample may be carry-over from other donors' samples.

This clonotype has at least ten counts. The gene calls are TRBV7-2 and TRBJ2-7, with a weak D call TRBD1 (6 bases). CDR1 is SGHTA, CDR2 FQGNSA, per germline. The CDR3 is 17 residues long. V was cut by 1 base and J by 2 bases, with 18 bases left in between. The CDR3 protein is CASSLGDGDKWTYEQYF. The CDR3 region has the DNA TGTGCCAGCAGCTTAGGCGACGGGGACAAATGGACCTACGAGCAGTACTTC.

This clonotype was found many times. V is TRBV7-3 and J is TRBJ2-1; D is unclear. The CDR3 is 14 amino acids. Germline CDR1 SGHTA, CDR2 FQGTGA. Trimming took 6 bases from V and 0 from J, leaving 9 bases between them. The CDR3 DNA is TGTGCCAGCAGTTCGGACCTCTCCTACAATGAGCAGTTCTTC. Its translation: CASSSDLSYNEQFF.

This clonotype was seen many times. The J gene is TRBJ1-3, the V gene TRBV7-2, with 7 bases aligning to TRBD1. Germline loops: CDR1 SGHTA, CDR2 FQGNSA. CDR3 length: 15 residues. V lost 3 bases, J lost 2 bases, and 4 bases stayed unmatched. CDR3 region: CASSFVQGTGNTIYF. The DNA for the CDR3 is TGTGCCAGCAGCTTCGTACAGGGGACTGGAAACACCATATATTTT.

On this clonotype itself: A read error is possible here, since a much larger clone lies one base away. This chain connects TRBV20-1 to TRBJ2-2; the match to TRBD1 covers 7 bases. V dropped 5 bases and J dropped 0; count of bases not matched to a gene: 3. The CDR3 length is 14 residues. Germline assignment: CDR1 DFQATT and CDR2 SNEGSKA (reference sequence). The CDR3 coding sequence is TGCAGTGCTGCGGACAGGACGAACACCGGGGAGCTGTTTTTT. Residues: CSAADRTNTGELFF.

This chain uses TRBV11-2 with TRBJ2-5, with 13 bases fitting TRBD2. Trimming took 6 bases from V and 1 from J; bases not matched to a gene: 5. Germline CDR1 and CDR2: SGHAT and FQNNGV. The CDR3 consists of 16 residues. The CDR3 sequence is CASSPTSGGLQETQYF. DNA of the CDR3: TGTGCCAGCAGTCCGACTAGCGGGGGGCTCCAAGAGACCCAGTACTTC. The full variable domain, completed using reference TRBV11-2 and TRBJ2-5, is EAGVAQSPRYKIIEKRQSVAFWCNPISGHATLYWYQQILGQGPKLLIQFQNNGVVDDSQLPKDRFSAERLKGVDSTLKIQPAKLEDSAVYLCASSPTSGGLQETQYFGPGTRLLVL.

A few counts support this clonotype. The genes are TRBV14 and TRBJ1-1; D not certain. Trimming pared 1 base from V and 6 bases from J, leaving 9 bases between. CDR1 is SGHDN, CDR2 FVKESK, per germline. CDR3 length: 13 amino acids. Written as DNA, the CDR3 is TGTGCCAGCAGCCAAGGATTGTGGGCTGAAGCTTTCTTT. It yields the protein CASSQGLWAEAFF.

This sequence joins TRBV19 and TRBJ2-3; weak D call: TRBD2 (6 bases). Trimming removed 3 bases at V and 5 bases at J, with 6 bases between. In germline, CDR1 is LNHDA, CDR2 SQIVND (reference sequence). The CDR3 is made up of 12 amino acids. The CDR3 protein is CASSIGGDTQYF. The CDR3, as DNA: TGTGCCAGTAGTATCGGGGGAGATACGCAGTATTTT.

CDR3 in DNA: TGTGCCAGCAGCTCCAGCGGGGCAGACACAGATACGCAGTATTTT. Its translation is CASSSSGADTDTQYF. The chain carries TRBV7-3 and TRBJ2-3; TRBD2 matches 7 bases. CDR1 is SGHTA and CDR2 is FQGTGA in the germline V gene. V shed 4 bases and J 2 bases; nucleotides not matched to a gene: 6. This CDR3 spans 15 amino acids.

This clonotype was seen a handful of times. The chain employs TRBV3-1 and TRBJ2-7; possibly TRBD1 or TRBD2 for D (5 bases each). This CDR3 region has 15 residues. In germline, CDR1 is LGHDT, CDR2 YNNKEL (reference sequence). The germline V and J ends were trimmed by 3 bases and 2 bases, with 14 bases remaining between them. The CDR3 sequence: CASSQIGDQTYEQYF. As DNA, the CDR3 is TGTGCCAGCAGCCAGATAGGGGACCAAACCTACGAGCAGTACTTC.

Turning to this clonotype: The junction departs from germline at one end; a sequencing error may be responsible. This sequence joins TRBV6-2 or TRBV6-3 and TRBJ2-2; D unclear. This CDR3 has 12 residues. Germline V CDR1 and CDR2: MNHEY, SVGEGT. CDR3: CVSSFYTGELFF. The DNA of the CDR3 is TGTGTCAGCAGTTTTTACACGGGGGAGCTGTTTTTT.